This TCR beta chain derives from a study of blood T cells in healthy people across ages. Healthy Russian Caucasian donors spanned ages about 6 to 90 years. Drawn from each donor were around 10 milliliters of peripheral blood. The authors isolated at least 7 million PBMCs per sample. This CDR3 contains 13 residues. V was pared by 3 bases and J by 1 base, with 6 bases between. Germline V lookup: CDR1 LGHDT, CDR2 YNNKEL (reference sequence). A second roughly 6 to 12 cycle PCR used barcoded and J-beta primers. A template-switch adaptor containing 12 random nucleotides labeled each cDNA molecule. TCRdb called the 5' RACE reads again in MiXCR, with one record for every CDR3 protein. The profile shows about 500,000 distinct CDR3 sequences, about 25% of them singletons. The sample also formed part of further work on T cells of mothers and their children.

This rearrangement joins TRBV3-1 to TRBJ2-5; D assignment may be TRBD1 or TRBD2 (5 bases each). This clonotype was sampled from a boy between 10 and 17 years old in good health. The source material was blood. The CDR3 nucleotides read TGTGCCAGCAGCCAGGGGGTCCAAGAGACCCAGTACTTC. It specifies CASSQGVQETQYF.